These 20 T cell receptor beta chains were all obtained from the same sample, sequenced in a study of beta chain features in type 1 diabetes (dated by TCRdb to the late 2010s). Library preparation employed the immunoSEQ multiplex PCR assay. The entire isolated RNA was reverse transcribed using the High Capacity cDNA Reverse Transcription Kit, and thus expressed TCRB transcripts were sequenced. TCRdb limited this immuneACCESS table to in-frame rearrangements with V and J called. A share of clones is missing; checked studies link under half to unresolved V genes, and the rest is unexplained. A total of about 400,000 clones appear in this sample, around 12% of them only once. The leading ten clones occupy roughly 0.017% of the sample. What was sequenced was naive CD4+ T cells from blood. Per the publication, the cell subset or site label means: true naive CD4+ T cells. Every receptor here comes from a man younger than 30 in good health.

The chain couples TRBV9 to TRBJ2-3; the match to TRBD2 covers 8 bases. The CDR3 spans 17 residues. Per the germline V gene, CDR1 is SGDLS and CDR2 is YYNGEE. The J segment lost 2 bases and the V segment lost 0 bases, leaving 8 bases of the junction unmatched. CDR3 sequence: CASSVESGGDNTDTQYF. The DNA for the CDR3 is TGTGCCAGCAGCGTAGAGTCGGGAGGGGACAACACAGATACGCAGTATTTT.

The table lists this clone with a few counts. The chain has TRBV7-2 and TRBJ2-7, with D possibly matching TRBD2 (6 bases). CDR3 length equals 14 residues. V was trimmed by 0 bases and J by 0 bases, leaving 6 bases between them. Germline V CDR1 and CDR2: SGHTA, FQGNSA. CDR3 sequence: CASSLATSSYEQYF. CDR3 sequence (DNA): TGTGCCAGCAGCTTAGCGACTAGCTCCTACGAGCAGTACTTC. Drawing the rest from reference TRBV7-2 and TRBJ2-7, the complete variable domain is GAGVSQSPSNKVTEKGKDVELRCDPISGHTALYWYRQSLGQGLEFLIYFQGNSAPDKSGLPSDRFSAERTGGSVSTLTIQRTQQEDSAVYLCASSLATSSYEQYFGPGTRLTVT.

This clone has only a few counts. The chain carries TRBV18 and TRBJ1-2; D not certain. The CDR3 is 16 residues long. V was shortened by 2 bases and J by 0 bases, with 13 bases between the two germline ends. Germline V gives CDR1 KGHSH, CDR2 LQKENI. As DNA, the CDR3 is TGTGCCAGCTCACCAGACACGTTCCGGACTAACTATGGCTACACCTTC. This sequence encodes CASSPDTFRTNYGYTF.

The table lists this clone with a few counts. The chain uses TRBV29-1 and TRBJ1-2; 10 bases line up with TRBD1. Trimming took 6 bases from V and 4 from J; bases not matched to a gene: 5. CDR1 and CDR2 from the germline V gene are SQVTM and ANQGSEA. The CDR3 is made up of 13 amino acids. The CDR3 coding sequence is TGCAGCGTAAGCCGGGACAGGGGCTATGGCTACACCTTC. It specifies CSVSRDRGYGYTF.

This rearrangement joins TRBV10-3 to TRBJ2-4, with 7 bases lining up with TRBD1. This CDR3 contains 14 residues. Germline V gene lookup returns CDR1 ENHRY and CDR2 SYGVKD. V lost 10 bases and J lost 0; bases outside the gene matches: 6. DNA of the CDR3: TGTGCCACCTGGACAGGCCTAGCCAAAAACATTCAGTACTTC. The encoded protein is CATWTGLAKNIQYF.

The chain is built from TRBV2 and TRBJ1-1; D might be TRBD1 (6 bases). Trimming pared 2 bases from V and 6 bases from J, leaving 16 bases between. The CDR3 extends over 15 amino acids. Germline V lookup: CDR1 SNHLY, CDR2 FYNNEI. The CDR3 sequence: CASSEFGLGAAEAFF. Written as DNA, the CDR3 is TGTGCCAGCAGTGAATTTGGACTGGGGGCGGCTGAAGCTTTCTTT.

This clone was observed a few times. The chain employs TRBV15 and TRBJ2-7; TRBD2 matches at 11 bases. The V gene end was trimmed by 0 bases and the J gene end by 3 bases; junction bases not matched to a gene: 4. The CDR3 contains 16 residues. The V gene's germline CDR1 is LNHNV and CDR2 YYDKDF (reference sequence). CDR3 protein: CATSRDRTSGGYEQYF. CDR3 sequence (DNA): TGTGCCACCAGCAGAGATCGAACTAGCGGGGGCTACGAGCAGTACTTC.

This clone occurred a few times. The chain is built from TRBV5-1 and TRBJ1-1; the D gene is possibly TRBD1 (5 bases). Trimming took 0 bases from V and 3 from J, leaving 6 bases between them. The CDR3 spans 13 residues. The germline gives CDR1 SGHRS, CDR2 YFSETQ. The DNA for the CDR3 is TGCGCCAGCAGCTTGGTAGGGGACACTGAAGCTTTCTTT. It yields the protein CASSLVGDTEAFF.

V is TRBV15 and J is TRBJ2-2, with a tentative D call TRBD1 (5 bases). Deletions cut 4 bases from V and 4 bases from J, with 13 bases between. Germline V gene data show CDR1 as LNHNV and CDR2 as YYDKDF (reference sequence). The length of the CDR3 is 15 residues. CDR3 coding DNA: TGTGCCACCAGCACTCAGGGATTCGGCACCGGGGAGCTGTTTTTT. Protein product: CATSTQGFGTGELFF.

There are a few counts of this clone. CDR3 DNA sequence: TGTGCCAGCAGTTACTCGAGTCAGGGCGGGGGCTATGGCTACACCTTC. It encodes CASSYSSQGGGYGYTF. The rearrangement uses TRBV6-5 and TRBJ1-2; D perhaps matches TRBD1 (5 bases). This CDR3 is 16 amino acids long. Germline loops: CDR1 MNHEY, CDR2 SVGAGI. V was cut by 0 bases and J by 4 bases, with 15 bases left in between.

This rearrangement joins TRBV4-3 to TRBJ2-6, with D possibly being TRBD1 (7 bases). V shed 4 bases and J shed 1 base, with 17 bases lying between them. The CDR3 totals 18 residues. Germline CDR1 and CDR2: LGHNA and YSLEER. The CDR3 loop reads CASSLQGTGESGANVLTF. CDR3 nucleotide sequence: TGCGCCAGCAGCCTACAGGGGACTGGCGAATCTGGGGCCAACGTCCTGACTTTC.

The table lists this clone with a few counts. In nucleotides, the CDR3 is TGTGCCACCAGCAGGCCCTTACACAGGGGGAGCACAGATACGCAGTATTTT. Its translation is CATSRPLHRGSTDTQYF. V is TRBV15 and J is TRBJ2-3, with 8 bases matching TRBD1. The J segment lost 0 bases and the V segment lost 3 bases, leaving 8 bases of the junction unmatched. Germline V CDR1 and CDR2: LNHNV, YYDKDF (reference sequence). This CDR3 contains 17 residues.

This clone was found a few times. This chain connects TRBV2 to TRBJ1-5; perhaps TRBD1 as D (5 bases). CDR3 size: 17 residues. The V gene lost 4 bases and the J gene lost 2 bases, with 18 bases spanning the gap. CDR1 and CDR2 (germline): SNHLY, FYNNEI. CDR3 in amino acids: CASSAPGLRTGNQPQHF. The CDR3 DNA reads TGTGCCAGCAGTGCCCCGGGACTCCGAACTGGCAATCAGCCCCAGCATTTT.

This clone was counted a few times. The chain couples TRBV7-9 to TRBJ2-3, with 13 bases identical to TRBD2. V lost 5 bases to trimming and J lost 3 bases; unmatched junction nucleotides: 2. This CDR3 region has 15 residues. The germline CDR1 and CDR2 sequences are SEHNR and FQNEAQ (reference sequence). The chain's CDR3 is CASSAGLAGTDTQYF. Here the CDR3 DNA reads TGTGCCAGCAGCGCGGGACTAGCGGGGACAGATACGCAGTATTTT.

Concerning this clone itself: The same CDR3 can be traced to other DNA sequences in this sample. V is TRBV6-5 and J is TRBJ2-5; D is undetermined. Germline lookup yields CDR1 MNHEY and CDR2 SVGAGI. Between the trimmed V and J ends, which lost 6 bases and 4 bases, there was a span of 6 bases. This CDR3 is built from 11 residues. CDR3 protein: CASSRGETQYF. The CDR3, as DNA: TGTGCCAGCAGCCGAGGAGAGACCCAGTACTTC.

This clone was seen a few times. The chain couples TRBV6-5 to TRBJ2-2; D ambiguous. Trimming removed 6 bases from V and 7 bases from J, with 15 bases in between. The CDR3 covers 14 residues. Germline V gene sequence: CDR1 MNHEY, CDR2 SVGAGI. The CDR3 DNA reads TGTGCCAGCAGCGCCCTTCAATCGGGCGGGGAGCTGTTTTTT. It encodes CASSALQSGGELFF.

The CDR3 loop is CASSWGTGVGTGELFF. The DNA for the CDR3 is TGTGCCAGCAGCTGGGGGACGGGGGTAGGCACCGGGGAGCTGTTTTTT. V and J are TRBV5-6 and TRBJ2-2; D might be TRBD2 (6 bases). The CDR3 spans 16 residues. Deletions cut 3 bases from V and 4 bases from J, with 16 bases between. Looked up from germline, CDR1 is SGHDT and CDR2 is YYEEEE. Combining the CDR3 with reference TRBV5-6 and TRBJ2-2 gives the whole variable domain DAGVTQSPTHLIKTRGQQVTLRCSPKSGHDTVSWYQQALGQGPQFIFQYYEEEERQRGNFPDRFSGHQFPNYSSELNVNALLLGDSALYLCASSWGTGVGTGELFFGEGSRLTVL.

This clone has just a few counts. The gene calls are TRBV29-1 and TRBJ2-1; 7 bases are a match to TRBD1. CDR1 and CDR2 (germline): SQVTM, ANQGSEA. The CDR3 loop spans 12 amino acids. J gave up 10 bases and V 8 bases, and 11 bases lay outside the gene matches. The CDR3 region has the DNA TGCAGCTTTAAGACAGGGACATGGGAGCAGTTCTTC. It codes for CSFKTGTWEQFF.

Notes on this clone: One junction end disagrees with the germline gene, perhaps due to a read error. The V call is TRBV28, the J call TRBJ2-1; D is perhaps TRBD2 (5 bases). The CDR3 is 12 residues long. CDR1 and CDR2 (germline): MDHEN, SYDVKM. CDR3 region: CASRPTPGLKVF. The CDR3, as DNA: TGTGCCAGCAGGCCTACCCCAGGACTCAAGGTCTTC. Supplemented by reference TRBV28 and TRBJ2-1, the full variable domain reads DVKVTQSSRYLVKRTGEKVFLECVQDMDHENMFWYRQDPGLGLRLIYFSYDVKMKEKGDIPEGYSVSREKKERFSLILESASTNQTSMYLCASRPTPGLKVFGPGTRLTVL.

This clone was counted between two and nine times. The chain uses TRBV6-6 and TRBJ1-6; the D is unclear. The CDR3 runs 14 residues. The germline V and J ends were trimmed by 6 bases and 7 bases, with 13 bases remaining between them. Germline V gene data show CDR1 as MNHNY and CDR2 as SVGAGI (reference sequence). The CDR3 loop is CASRETYRNSPLHF. CDR3 in DNA: TGTGCCAGCAGGGAGACTTATAGGAATTCACCCCTCCACTTT.